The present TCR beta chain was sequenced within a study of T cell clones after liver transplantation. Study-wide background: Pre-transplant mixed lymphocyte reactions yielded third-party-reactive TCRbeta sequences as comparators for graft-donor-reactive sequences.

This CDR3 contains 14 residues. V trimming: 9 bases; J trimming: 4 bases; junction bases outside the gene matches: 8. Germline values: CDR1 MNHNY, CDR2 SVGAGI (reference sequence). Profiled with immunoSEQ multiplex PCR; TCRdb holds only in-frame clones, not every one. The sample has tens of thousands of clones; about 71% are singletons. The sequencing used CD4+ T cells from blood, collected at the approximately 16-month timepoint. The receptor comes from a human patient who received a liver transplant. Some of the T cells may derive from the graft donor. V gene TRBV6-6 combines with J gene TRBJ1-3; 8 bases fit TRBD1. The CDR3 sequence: CASSGGSFGNTIYF. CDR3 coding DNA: TGTGCCAGTTCAGGGGGCTCTTTCGGAAACACCATATATTTT.